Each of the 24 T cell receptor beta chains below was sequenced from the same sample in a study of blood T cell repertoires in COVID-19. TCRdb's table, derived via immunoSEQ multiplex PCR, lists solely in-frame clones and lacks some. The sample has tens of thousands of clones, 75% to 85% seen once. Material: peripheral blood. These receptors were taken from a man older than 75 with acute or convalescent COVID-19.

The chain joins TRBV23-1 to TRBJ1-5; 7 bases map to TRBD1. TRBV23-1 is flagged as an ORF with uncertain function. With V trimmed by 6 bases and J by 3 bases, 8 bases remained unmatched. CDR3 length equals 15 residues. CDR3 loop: CASRPGTELNQPQHF. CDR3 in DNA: TGCGCCAGCAGACCCGGGACAGAGCTCAATCAGCCCCAGCATTTT.

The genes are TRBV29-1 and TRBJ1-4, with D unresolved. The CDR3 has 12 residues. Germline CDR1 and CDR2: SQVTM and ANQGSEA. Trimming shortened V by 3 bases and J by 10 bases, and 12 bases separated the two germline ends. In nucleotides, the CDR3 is TGCAGCGTTGATCTCGCGGGAGGAAAACTGTTTTTT. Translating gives CSVDLAGGKLFF.

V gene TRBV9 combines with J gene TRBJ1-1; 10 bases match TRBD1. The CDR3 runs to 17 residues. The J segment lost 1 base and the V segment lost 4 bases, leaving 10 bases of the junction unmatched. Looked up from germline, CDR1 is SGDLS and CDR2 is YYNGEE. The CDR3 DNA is TGTGCCAGCAGCACTCGACAGGGGGCCCCCGAGAACACTGAAGCTTTCTTT. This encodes CASSTRQGAPENTEAFF.

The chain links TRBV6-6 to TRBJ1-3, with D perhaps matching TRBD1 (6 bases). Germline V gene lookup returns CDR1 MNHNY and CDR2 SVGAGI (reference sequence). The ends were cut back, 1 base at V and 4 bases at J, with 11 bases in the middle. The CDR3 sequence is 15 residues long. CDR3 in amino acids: CASSYLQGFGNTIYF. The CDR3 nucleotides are TGTGCCAGCAGTTACTTACAGGGTTTCGGAAACACCATATATTTT.

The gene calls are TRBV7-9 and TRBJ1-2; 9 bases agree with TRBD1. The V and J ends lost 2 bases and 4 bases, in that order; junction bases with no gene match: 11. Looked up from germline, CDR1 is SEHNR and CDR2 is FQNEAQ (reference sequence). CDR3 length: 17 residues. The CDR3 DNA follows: TGTGCCAGCAGCTTAATACCACAGGGGGCGCTGGGCTATGGCTACACCTTC. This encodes CASSLIPQGALGYGYTF. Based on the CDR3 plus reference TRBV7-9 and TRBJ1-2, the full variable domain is DTGVSQNPRHKITKRGQNVTFRCDPISEHNRLYWYRQTLGQGPEFLTYFQNEAQLEKSRLLSDRFSAERPKGSFSTLEIQRTEQGDSAMYLCASSLIPQGALGYGYTFGSGTRLTVV.

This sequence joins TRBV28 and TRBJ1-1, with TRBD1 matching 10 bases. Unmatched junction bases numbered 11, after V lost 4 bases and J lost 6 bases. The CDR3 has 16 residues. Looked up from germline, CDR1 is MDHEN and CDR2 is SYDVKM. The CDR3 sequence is CASSSLSGQGFAEAFF. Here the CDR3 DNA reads TGTGCCAGCAGTTCACTATCGGGACAGGGGTTTGCTGAAGCTTTCTTT.

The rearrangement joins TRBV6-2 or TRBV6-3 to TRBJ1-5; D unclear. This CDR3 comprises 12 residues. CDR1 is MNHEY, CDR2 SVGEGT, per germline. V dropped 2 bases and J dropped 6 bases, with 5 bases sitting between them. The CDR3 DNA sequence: TGTGCCAGCAGTTACGCCAGTCAGCCCCAGCATTTT. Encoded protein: CASSYASQPQHF.

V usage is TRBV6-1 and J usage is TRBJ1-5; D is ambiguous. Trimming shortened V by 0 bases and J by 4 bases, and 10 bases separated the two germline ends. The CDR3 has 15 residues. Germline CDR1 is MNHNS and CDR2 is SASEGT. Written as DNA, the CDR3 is TGTGCCAGCAGTGAAGCGTACAGCTGGAATCAGCCCCAGCATTTT. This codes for CASSEAYSWNQPQHF.

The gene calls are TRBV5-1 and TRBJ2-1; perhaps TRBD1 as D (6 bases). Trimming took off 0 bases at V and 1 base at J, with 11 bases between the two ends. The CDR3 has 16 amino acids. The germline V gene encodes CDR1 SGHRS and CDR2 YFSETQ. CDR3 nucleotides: TGCGCCAGCAGCTTGGAGGGGACACAATCCTACAATGAGCAGTTCTTC. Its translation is CASSLEGTQSYNEQFF.

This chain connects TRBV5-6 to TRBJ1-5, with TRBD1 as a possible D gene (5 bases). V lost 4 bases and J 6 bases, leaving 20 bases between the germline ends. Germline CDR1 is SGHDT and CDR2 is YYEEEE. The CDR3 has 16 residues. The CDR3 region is CASSHRRSLGGQPQHF. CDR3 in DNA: TGTGCCAGCAGCCACAGACGGAGCTTGGGGGGTCAGCCCCAGCATTTT.

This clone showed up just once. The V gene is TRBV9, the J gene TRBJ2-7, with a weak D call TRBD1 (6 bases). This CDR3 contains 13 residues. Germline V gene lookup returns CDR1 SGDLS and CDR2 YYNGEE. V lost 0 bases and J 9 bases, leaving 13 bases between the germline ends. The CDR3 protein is CASSVDTLQGQYF. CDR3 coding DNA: TGTGCCAGCAGCGTAGACACTTTACAGGGGCAGTACTTC.

The CDR3 DNA follows: TGTGCCAGCAGCTTGGGCCCGGGACTAGCGGGAGGGGGGGATACGCAGTATTTT. Translating gives CASSLGPGLAGGGDTQYF. The chain recombines TRBV5-4 with TRBJ2-3; 16 bases are shared with TRBD2. Germline CDR1 is SGHNT and CDR2 is YYREEE (reference sequence). This CDR3 contains 18 residues. The J segment lost 6 bases and the V segment lost 0 bases, leaving 7 bases of the junction unmatched.

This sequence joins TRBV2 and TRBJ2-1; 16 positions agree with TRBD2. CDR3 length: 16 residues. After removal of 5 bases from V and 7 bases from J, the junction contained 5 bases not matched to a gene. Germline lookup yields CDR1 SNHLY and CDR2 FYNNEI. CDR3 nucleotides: TGTGCCAGCAGTCGCGGGACTAGCGGGAGGGGAAATGAGCAGTTCTTC. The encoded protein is CASSRGTSGRGNEQFF.

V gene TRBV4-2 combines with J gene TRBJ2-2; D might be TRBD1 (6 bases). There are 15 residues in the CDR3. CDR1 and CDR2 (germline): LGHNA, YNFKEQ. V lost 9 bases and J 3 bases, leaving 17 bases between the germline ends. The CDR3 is CASGLTGSDTGELFF. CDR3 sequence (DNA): TGTGCCAGTGGCTTAACAGGGTCGGACACCGGGGAGCTGTTTTTT.

The CDR3 coding sequence is TGTGCCAGCAGTGATCCGGGTACCGGGGAGCTGTTTTTT. Translation: CASSDPGTGELFF. The J gene is TRBJ2-2, the V gene TRBV2, with D uncertain. Looked up from germline, CDR1 is SNHLY and CDR2 is FYNNEI. The V end was cut by 3 bases, the J end by 5 bases, with 7 bases between. This CDR3 region has 13 residues.

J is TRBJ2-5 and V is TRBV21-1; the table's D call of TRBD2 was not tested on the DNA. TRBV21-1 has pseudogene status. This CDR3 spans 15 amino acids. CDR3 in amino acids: CASSSPGLGGETQYF. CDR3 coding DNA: TGTGCCAGCAGCTCTCCGGGACTAGGGGGAGAGACCCAGTACTTC.

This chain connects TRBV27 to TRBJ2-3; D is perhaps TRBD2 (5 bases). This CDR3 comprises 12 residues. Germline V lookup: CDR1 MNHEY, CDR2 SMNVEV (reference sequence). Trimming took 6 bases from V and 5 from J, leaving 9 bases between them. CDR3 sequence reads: CASRAGGDTQYF. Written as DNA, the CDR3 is TGTGCCAGCAGGGCGGGTGGAGATACGCAGTATTTT.

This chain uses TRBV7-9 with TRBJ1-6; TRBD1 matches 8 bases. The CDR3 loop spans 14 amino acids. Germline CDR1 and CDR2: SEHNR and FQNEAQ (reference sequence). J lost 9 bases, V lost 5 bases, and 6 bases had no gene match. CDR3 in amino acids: CASSPTGTGSPLHF. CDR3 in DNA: TGTGCCAGCAGCCCGACAGGGACAGGTTCACCCCTCCACTTT.

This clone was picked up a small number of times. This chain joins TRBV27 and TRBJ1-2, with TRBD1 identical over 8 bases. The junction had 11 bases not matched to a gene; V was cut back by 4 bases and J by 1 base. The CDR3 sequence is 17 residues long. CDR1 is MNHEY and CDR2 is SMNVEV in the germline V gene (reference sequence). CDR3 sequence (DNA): TGTGCCAGCAGTTCGGACAGGGCTGAAAAGAATAACTATGGCTACACCTTC. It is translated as CASSSDRAEKNNYGYTF.

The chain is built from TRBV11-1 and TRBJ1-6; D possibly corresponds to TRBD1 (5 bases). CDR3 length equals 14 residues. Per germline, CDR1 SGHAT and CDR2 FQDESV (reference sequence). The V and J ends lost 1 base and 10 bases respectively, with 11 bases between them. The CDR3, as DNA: TGTGCCAGCAGCTTAGGTCGGGGGGAGTCACCCCTCCACTTT. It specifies CASSLGRGESPLHF.

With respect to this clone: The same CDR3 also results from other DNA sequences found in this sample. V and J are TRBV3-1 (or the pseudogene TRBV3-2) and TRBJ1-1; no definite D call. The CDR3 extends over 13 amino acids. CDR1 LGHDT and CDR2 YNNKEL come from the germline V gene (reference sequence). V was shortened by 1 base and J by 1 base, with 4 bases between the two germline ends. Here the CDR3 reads CASSQGANTEAFF. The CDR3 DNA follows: TGTGCCAGCAGCCAAGGGGCGAACACTGAAGCTTTCTTT.

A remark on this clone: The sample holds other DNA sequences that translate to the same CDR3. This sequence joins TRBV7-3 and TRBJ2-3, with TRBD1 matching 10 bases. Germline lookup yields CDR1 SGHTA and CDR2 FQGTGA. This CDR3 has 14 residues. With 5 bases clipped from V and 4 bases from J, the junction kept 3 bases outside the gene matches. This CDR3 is CASSTGQGADTQYF. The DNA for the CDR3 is TGTGCCAGCAGCACCGGACAGGGGGCAGATACGCAGTATTTT.

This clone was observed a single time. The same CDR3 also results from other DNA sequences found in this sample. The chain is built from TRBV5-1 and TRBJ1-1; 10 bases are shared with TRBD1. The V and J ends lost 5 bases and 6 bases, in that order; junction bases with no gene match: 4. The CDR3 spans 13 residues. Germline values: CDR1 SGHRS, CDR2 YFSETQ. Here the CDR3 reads CASSSGTGAEAFF. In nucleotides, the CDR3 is TGCGCCAGCAGTTCCGGGACAGGGGCTGAAGCTTTCTTT. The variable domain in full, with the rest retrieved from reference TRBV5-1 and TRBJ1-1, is KAGVTQTPRYLIKTRGQQVTLSCSPISGHRSVSWYQQTPGQGLQFLFEYFSETQRNKGNFPGRFSGRQFSNSRSEMNVSTLELGDSALYLCASSSGTGAEAFFGQGTRLTVV.

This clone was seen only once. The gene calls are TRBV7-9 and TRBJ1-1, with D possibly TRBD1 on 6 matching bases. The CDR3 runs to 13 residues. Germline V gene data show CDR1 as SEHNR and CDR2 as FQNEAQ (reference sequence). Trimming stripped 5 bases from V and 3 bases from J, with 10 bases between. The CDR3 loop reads CASSLRTDTEAFF. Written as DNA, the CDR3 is TGTGCCAGCAGCCTTCGGACAGACACTGAAGCTTTCTTT.